The T cell receptor beta chain described here comes from a study of sequential checkpoint blockade in melanoma. The CDR3 covers 17 residues. The assay was immunoSEQ multiplex PCR, and TCRdb's table has in-frame clones only and misses some. The repertoire holds under 20,000 clones, with about 70% as singletons. Regarding treatment: randomized to nivolumab then ipilimumab (arm A) or the reverse (arm B). The sequence came from a human donor with melanoma. The chain is built from TRBV21-1 and TRBJ2-5; the D call TRBD2 from the table was never checked on the DNA. TRBV21-1 constitutes a pseudogene. The sequencing here drew on CD8+ T cells sorted from blood (inferred from file names), taken from a patient given nivolumab and ipilimumab in sequence. This chain's CDR3 is CASSKRDFRREGETQYF. The CDR3 DNA follows: TGTGCCAGCAGCAAACGAGACTTTAGGCGGGAGGGAGAGACCCAGTACTTC.